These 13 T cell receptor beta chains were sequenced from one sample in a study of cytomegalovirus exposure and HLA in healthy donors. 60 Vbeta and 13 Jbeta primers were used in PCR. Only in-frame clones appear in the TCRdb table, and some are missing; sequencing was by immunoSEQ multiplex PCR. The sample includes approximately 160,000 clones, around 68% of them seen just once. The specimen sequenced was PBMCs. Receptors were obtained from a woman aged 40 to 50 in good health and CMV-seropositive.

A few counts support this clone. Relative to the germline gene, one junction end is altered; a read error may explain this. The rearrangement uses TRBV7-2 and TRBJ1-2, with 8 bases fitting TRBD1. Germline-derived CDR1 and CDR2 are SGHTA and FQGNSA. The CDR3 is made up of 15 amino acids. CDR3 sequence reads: CASSSGQGGNNGYPF. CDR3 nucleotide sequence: TGTGCCAGCAGCTCTGGACAGGGAGGGAATAATGGCTACCCCTTC.

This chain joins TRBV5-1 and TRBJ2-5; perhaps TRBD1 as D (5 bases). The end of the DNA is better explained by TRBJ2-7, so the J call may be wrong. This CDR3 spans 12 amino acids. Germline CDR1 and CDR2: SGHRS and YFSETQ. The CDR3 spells CASSSSGYEQYF. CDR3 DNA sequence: TGCGCCAGCAGTTCTTCAGGGTACGAGCAGTACTTC.

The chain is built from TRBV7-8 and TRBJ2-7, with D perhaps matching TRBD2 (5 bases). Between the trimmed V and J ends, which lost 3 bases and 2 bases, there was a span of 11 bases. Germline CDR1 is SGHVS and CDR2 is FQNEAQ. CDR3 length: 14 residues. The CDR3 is CASSFGRRTYEQYF. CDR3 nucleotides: TGTGCCAGCAGCTTCGGACGGAGGACCTACGAGCAGTACTTC.

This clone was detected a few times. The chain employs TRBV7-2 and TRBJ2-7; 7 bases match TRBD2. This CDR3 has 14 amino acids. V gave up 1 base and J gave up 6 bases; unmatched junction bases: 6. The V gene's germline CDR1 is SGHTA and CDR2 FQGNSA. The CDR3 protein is CASSLGGRALEQYF. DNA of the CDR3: TGTGCCAGCAGCTTAGGTGGGAGGGCTCTCGAGCAGTACTTC.

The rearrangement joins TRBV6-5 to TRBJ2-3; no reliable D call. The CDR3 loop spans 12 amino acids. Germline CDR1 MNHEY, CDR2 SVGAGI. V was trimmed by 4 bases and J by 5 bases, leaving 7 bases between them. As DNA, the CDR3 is TGTGCCAGCAGTTCCTCCGGAGATACGCAGTATTTT. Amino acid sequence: CASSSSGDTQYF.

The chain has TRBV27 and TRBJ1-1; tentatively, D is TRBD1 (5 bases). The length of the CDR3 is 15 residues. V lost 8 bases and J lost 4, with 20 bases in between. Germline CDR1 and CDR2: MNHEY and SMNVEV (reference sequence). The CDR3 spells CASGPQDGASTEAFF. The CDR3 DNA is TGTGCCAGCGGCCCTCAAGATGGGGCGTCCACTGAAGCTTTCTTT.

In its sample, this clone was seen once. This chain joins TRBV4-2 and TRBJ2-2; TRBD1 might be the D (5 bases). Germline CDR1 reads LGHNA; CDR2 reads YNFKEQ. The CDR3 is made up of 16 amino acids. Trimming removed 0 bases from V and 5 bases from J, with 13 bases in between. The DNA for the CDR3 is TGTGCCAGCAGCCAAGATCAGGACACCTCGACCGGGGAGCTGTTTTTT. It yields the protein CASSQDQDTSTGELFF.

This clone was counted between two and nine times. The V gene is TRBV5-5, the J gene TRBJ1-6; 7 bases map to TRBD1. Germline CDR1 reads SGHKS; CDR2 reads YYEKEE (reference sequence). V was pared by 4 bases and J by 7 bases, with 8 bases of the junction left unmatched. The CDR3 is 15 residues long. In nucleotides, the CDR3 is TGTGCCAGCAGCGTGGACAGGCAGGCCAATTCACCCCTCCACTTT. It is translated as CASSVDRQANSPLHF.

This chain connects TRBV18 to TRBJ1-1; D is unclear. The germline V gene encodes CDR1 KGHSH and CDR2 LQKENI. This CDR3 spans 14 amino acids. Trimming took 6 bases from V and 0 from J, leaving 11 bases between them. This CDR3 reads CASSAAGMNTEAFF. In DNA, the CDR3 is TGTGCCAGCTCGGCGGCGGGGATGAACACTGAAGCTTTCTTT.

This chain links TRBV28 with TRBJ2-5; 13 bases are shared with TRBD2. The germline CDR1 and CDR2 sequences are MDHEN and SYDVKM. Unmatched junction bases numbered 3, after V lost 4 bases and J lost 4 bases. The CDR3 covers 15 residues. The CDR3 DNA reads TGTGCCAGCAGTTCCAGACTAGCGGGAGGAGAGACCCAGTACTTC. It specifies CASSSRLAGGETQYF. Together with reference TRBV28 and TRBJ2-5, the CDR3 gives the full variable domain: DVKVTQSSRYLVKRTGEKVFLECVQDMDHENMFWYRQDPGLGLRLIYFSYDVKMKEKGDIPEGYSVSREKKERFSLILESASTNQTSMYLCASSSRLAGGETQYFGPGTRLLVL.

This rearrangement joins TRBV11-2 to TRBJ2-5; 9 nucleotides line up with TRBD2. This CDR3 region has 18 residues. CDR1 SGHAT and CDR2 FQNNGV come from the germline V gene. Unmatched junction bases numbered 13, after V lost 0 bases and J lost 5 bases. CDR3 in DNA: TGTGCCAGCAGCTTAGATCTGCGAGCGGGGGGTTCGTTGGAGACCCAGTACTTC. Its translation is CASSLDLRAGGSLETQYF.

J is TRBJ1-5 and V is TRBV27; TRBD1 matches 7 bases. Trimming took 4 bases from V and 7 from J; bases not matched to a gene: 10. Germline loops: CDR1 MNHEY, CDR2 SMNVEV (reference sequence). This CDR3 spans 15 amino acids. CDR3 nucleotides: TGTGCCAGCAGTTCCAGAGACAGGGTAGGACAGCCCCAGCATTTT. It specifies CASSSRDRVGQPQHF.

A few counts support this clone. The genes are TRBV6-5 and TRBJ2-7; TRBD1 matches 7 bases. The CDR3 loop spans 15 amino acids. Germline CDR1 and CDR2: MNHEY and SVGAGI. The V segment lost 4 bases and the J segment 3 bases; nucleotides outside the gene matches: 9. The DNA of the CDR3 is TGTGCCAGCAGTTCAAGACAGGGCGCTTTCTACGAGCAGTACTTC. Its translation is CASSSRQGAFYEQYF.